This TCR beta chain was identified during a study of cytomegalovirus exposure and HLA in healthy donors. Across the study: The study placed approximately 78% of its approximately 400 genotyped donors in the Caucasian-associated ancestry cluster. Study-wide results and limits: Most subjects' HLA-A and HLA-B alleles were reportedly predicted from TCR beta sequences. In presence/absence analyses, roughly uniform sequencing depth across donors was assumed. There were a few CMV-associated chains whose specificity for CMV antigens was confirmed in vitro.

On this clone: Its cognate antigen is unknown.

Germline-derived CDR1 and CDR2 are MNHNS and SASEGT. V gave up 2 bases and J gave up 7 bases, with 17 bases separating them. The CDR3 totals 16 residues. Primers included in the PCR were 60 Vbeta and 13 Jbeta primers. Only in-frame clones appear in the TCRdb table, and some are missing; sequencing was by immunoSEQ multiplex PCR. The sample lists fewer than 50,000 clones, around three fifths occurring once. The chain recombines TRBV6-1 with TRBJ1-4; tentative D call: TRBD1 (6 bases). This receptor was identified in a man in his fifties in good health and CMV-seropositive. Specimen: PBMCs. The chain's CDR3 is CASSERRGPGSEKLFF. In nucleotides, the CDR3 is TGTGCCAGCAGTGAACGGCGGGGGCCTGGGAGTGAAAAACTGTTTTTT.